This record looks at one T cell receptor (beta chain) sequence and its context. Antigen specificity is unknown. The sample comes from a study of cytomegalovirus exposure and HLA in healthy donors. Background on the study: A previous analysis identified more than 100 million unique TCR beta sequences derived from 180 million or so T cells. Study-wide results and limits: More clonal expansion characterized HLA-associated TCR beta chains than equally common others in a later analysis. Across donors, sequencing depth was assumed by presence/absence analyses to be roughly uniform.

In germline, CDR1 is SEHNR, CDR2 FQNEAQ (reference sequence). V lost 2 bases, J lost 1 base, and 6 bases stayed unmatched. CDR3 length: 16 residues. PCR was performed using 60 Vbeta and 13 Jbeta primers. Data came from immunoSEQ multiplex PCR; TCRdb stores just in-frame clones and leaves some out. In the table there are 30,000 to 40,000 clones, around 68% of which are singletons. The clonotype comes from a man aged 35-49 years in good health and CMV-seronegative. Sequencing input: PBMCs. The J gene is TRBJ2-5, the V gene TRBV7-9, with TRBD1 matching 8 bases. DNA for the CDR3: TGTGCCAGCAGCTTAAGGACAGGGAAGTCCCAAGAGACCCAGTACTTC. Protein sequence: CASSLRTGKSQETQYF.